This T cell receptor beta chain stems from a study of cytomegalovirus exposure and HLA in healthy donors. Study-level results: Reportedly, diagnosis of cytomegalovirus status by the classifier showed high specificity and sensitivity. As a later analysis showed, a missense DCLRE1C variant was linked to trimming of TCR beta V- and J-genes. Excluded were some V segments that proved indistinguishable, including TRBV6-2 and TRBV6-3.

About this clone: No antigen is known for it.

J was trimmed by 10 bases and V by 6 bases; bases with no gene match: 11. This CDR3 comprises 13 residues. Germline V gene lookup returns CDR1 SNHLY and CDR2 FYNNEI. Primers included in the PCR were 60 Vbeta and 13 Jbeta primers. The table came from immunoSEQ multiplex PCR; TCRdb's copy has only in-frame clones and leaves some out. Here the sample spans about 200,000 clones, around three quarters being singletons. This cohort consisted of healthy bone marrow donors. The specimen was PBMCs. This rearrangement joins TRBV2 to TRBJ1-1; 7 positions match TRBD1. This receptor was obtained from a woman aged 30 to 39 in good health and CMV-seronegative. CDR3 sequence (DNA): TGTGCCAGCAGCGACAGGGCTGACGGCCGAGCTTTCTTT. Translating gives CASSDRADGRAFF.